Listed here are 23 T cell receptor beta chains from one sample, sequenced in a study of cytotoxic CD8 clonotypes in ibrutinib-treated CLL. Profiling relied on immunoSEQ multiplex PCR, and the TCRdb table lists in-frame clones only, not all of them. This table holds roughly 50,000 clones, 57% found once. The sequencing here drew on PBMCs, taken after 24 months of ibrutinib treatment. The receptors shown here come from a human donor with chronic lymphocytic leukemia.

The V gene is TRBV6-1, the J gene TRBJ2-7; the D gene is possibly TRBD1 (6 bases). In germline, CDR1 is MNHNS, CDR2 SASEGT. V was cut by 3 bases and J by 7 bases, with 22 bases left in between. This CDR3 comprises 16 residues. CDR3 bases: TGTGCCAGCAGTGATTATTCCGTCGGACAGCTTGAGGAGCAGTACTTC. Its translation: CASSDYSVGQLEEQYF.

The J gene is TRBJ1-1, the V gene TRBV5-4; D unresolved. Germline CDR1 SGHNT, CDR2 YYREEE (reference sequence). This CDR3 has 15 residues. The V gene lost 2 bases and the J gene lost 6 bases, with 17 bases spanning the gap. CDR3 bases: TGTGCCAGCAGCTTAGGCCTAACCGGTACCGCTGAAGCTTTCTTT. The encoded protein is CASSLGLTGTAEAFF.

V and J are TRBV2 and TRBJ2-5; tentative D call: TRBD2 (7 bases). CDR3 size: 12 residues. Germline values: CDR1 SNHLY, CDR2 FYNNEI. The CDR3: CADKGGGQTQYF. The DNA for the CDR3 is TGTGCAGACAAGGGGGGGGGACAGACCCAGTACTTC.

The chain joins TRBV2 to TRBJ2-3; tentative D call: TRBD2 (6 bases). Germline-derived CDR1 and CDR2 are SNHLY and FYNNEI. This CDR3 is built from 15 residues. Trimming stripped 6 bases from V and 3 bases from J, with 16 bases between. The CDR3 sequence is CASSETRTKTDTQYF. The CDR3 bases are TGTGCCAGCAGCGAGACTAGGACGAAAACAGATACGCAGTATTTT.

The DNA of the CDR3 is TGCGCCAGCAGCCAAGATGCCGGGAACGTCAATGAGCAGTTCTTC. Its translation: CASSQDAGNVNEQFF. V and J are TRBV5-1 and TRBJ2-1; D is perhaps TRBD2 (5 bases). CDR3 length: 15 amino acids. Deletions cut 4 bases from V and 6 bases from J, with 17 bases between. From germline, CDR1 is SGHRS and CDR2 YFSETQ.

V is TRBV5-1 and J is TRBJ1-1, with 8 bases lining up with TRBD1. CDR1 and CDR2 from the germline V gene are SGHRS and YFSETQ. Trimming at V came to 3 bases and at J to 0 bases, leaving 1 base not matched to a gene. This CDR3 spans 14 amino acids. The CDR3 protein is CASSWTGMNTEAFF. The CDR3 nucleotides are TGCGCCAGCAGCTGGACAGGGATGAACACTGAAGCTTTCTTT. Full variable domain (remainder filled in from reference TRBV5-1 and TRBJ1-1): KAGVTQTPRYLIKTRGQQVTLSCSPISGHRSVSWYQQTPGQGLQFLFEYFSETQRNKGNFPGRFSGRQFSNSRSEMNVSTLELGDSALYLCASSWTGMNTEAFFGQGTRLTVV.

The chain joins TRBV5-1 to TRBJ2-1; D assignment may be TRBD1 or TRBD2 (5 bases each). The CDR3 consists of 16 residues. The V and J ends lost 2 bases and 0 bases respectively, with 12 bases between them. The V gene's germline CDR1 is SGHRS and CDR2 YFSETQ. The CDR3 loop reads CASSFQGTSSYNEQFF. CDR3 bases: TGCGCCAGCAGCTTCCAAGGGACGAGCTCCTACAATGAGCAGTTCTTC.

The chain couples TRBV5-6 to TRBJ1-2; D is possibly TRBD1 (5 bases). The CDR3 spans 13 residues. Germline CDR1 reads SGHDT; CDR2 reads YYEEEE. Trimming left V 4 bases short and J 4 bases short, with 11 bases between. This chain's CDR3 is CASSPGDVYGYTF. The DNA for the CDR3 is TGTGCCAGCAGCCCGGGGGACGTCTATGGCTACACCTTC.

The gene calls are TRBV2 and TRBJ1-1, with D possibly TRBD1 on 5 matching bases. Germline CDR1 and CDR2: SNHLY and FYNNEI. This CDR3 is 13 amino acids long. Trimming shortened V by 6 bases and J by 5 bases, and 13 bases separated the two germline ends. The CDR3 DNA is TGTGCCAGCAGGGGGGGAGTAAGGACTGAAGCTTTCTTT. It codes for CASRGGVRTEAFF.

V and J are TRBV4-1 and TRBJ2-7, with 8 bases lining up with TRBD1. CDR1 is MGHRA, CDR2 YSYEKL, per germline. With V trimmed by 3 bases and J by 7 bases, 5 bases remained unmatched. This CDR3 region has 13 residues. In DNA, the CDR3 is TGCGCCAGCAGCCATCCAGGGGGCTTAGAGCAGTACTTC. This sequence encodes CASSHPGGLEQYF.

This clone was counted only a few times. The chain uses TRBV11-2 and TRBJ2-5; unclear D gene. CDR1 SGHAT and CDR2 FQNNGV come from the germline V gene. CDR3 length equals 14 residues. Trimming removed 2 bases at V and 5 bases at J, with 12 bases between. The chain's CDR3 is CASSLLLGPETQYF. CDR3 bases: TGTGCCAGCAGCTTATTATTGGGCCCTGAGACCCAGTACTTC.

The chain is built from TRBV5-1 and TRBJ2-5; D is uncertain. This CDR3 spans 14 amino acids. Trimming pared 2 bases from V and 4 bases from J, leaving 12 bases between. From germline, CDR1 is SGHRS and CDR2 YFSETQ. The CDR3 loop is CASSFAQAGETQYF. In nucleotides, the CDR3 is TGCGCCAGCAGCTTCGCCCAGGCAGGAGAGACCCAGTACTTC.

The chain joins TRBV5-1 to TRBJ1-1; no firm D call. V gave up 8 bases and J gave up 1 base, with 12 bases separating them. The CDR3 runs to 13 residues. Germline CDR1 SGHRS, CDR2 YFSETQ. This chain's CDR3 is CASRPRENTEAFF. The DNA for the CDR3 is TGCGCCAGTAGACCCCGGGAGAACACTGAAGCTTTCTTT.

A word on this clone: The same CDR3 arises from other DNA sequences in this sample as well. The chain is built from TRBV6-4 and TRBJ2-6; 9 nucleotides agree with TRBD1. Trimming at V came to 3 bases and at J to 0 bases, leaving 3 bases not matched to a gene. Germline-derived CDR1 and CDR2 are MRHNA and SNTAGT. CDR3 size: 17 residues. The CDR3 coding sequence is TGTGCCAGCAGTGAAGGGACAGGGAGCTCTGGGGCCAACGTCCTGACTTTC. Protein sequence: CASSEGTGSSGANVLTF.

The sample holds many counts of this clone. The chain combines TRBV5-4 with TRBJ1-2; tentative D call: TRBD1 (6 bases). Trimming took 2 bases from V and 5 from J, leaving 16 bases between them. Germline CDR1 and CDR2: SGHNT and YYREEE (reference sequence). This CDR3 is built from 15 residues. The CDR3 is CASSLNRALIYGYTF. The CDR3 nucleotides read TGTGCCAGCAGCTTAAACAGGGCCTTGATATATGGCTACACCTTC.

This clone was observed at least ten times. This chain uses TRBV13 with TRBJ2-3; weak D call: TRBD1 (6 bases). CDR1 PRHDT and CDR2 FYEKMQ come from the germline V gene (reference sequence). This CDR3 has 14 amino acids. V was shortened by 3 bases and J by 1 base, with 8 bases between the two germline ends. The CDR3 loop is CASSLYRGTDTQYF. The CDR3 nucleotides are TGTGCCAGCAGCTTGTACAGGGGCACAGATACGCAGTATTTT.

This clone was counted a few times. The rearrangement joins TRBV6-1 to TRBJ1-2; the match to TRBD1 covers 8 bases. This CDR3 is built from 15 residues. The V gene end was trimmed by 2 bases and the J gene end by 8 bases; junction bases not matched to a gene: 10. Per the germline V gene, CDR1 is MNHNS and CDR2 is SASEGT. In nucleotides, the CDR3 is TGTGCCAGCAGTGAAACCCAGACAGGGGTGGCCGGCTACACCTTC. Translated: CASSETQTGVAGYTF.

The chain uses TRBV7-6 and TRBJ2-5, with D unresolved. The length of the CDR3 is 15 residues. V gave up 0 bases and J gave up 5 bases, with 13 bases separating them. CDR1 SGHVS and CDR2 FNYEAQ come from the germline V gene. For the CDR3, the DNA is TGTGCCAGCAGCTTAGCCCGCGGAAGGTCGGAGACCCAGTACTTC. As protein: CASSLARGRSETQYF. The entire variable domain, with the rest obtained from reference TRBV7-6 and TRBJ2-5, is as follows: GAGVSQSPRYKVTKRGQDVALRCDPISGHVSLYWYRQALGQGPEFLTYFNYEAQQDKSGLPNDRFSAERPEGSISTLTIQRTEQRDSAMYRCASSLARGRSETQYFGPGTRLLVL.

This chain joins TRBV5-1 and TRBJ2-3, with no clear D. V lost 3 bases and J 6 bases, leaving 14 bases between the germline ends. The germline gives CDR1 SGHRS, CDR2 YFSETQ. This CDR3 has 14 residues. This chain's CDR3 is CASSWGLAEDTQYF. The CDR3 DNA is TGCGCCAGCAGCTGGGGATTGGCCGAGGATACGCAGTATTTT.

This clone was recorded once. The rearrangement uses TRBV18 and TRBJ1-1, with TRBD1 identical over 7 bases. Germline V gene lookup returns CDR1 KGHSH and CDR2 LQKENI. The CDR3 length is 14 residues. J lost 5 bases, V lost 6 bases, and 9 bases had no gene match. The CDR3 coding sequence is TGTGCCAGCTCCCAACAGGGGTCGGTTACTGAAGCTTTCTTT. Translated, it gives CASSQQGSVTEAFF.

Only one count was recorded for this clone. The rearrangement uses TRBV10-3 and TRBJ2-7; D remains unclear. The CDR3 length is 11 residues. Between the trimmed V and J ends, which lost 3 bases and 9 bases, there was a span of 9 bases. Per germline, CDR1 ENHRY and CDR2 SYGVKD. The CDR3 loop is CAISDSTRQYF. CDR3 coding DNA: TGTGCCATCAGTGACTCAACGCGGCAGTACTTC.

CDR3: CASRDDRGWDTGELFF. The CDR3 bases are TGTGCCAGCAGGGATGACAGGGGTTGGGACACCGGGGAGCTGTTTTTT. The V and J genes are TRBV5-4 and TRBJ2-2, with TRBD1 matching over 8 bases. The CDR3 extends over 16 amino acids. Per germline, CDR1 SGHNT and CDR2 YYREEE (reference sequence). J was trimmed by 3 bases and V by 5 bases; bases with no gene match: 9. The full variable domain, in which reference TRBV5-4 and TRBJ2-2 provide the parts outside the CDR3, is ETGVTQSPTHLIKTRGQQVTLRCSSQSGHNTVSWYQQALGQGPQFIFQYYREEENGRGNFPPRFSGLQFPNYSSELNVNALELDDSALYLCASRDDRGWDTGELFFGEGSRLTVL.

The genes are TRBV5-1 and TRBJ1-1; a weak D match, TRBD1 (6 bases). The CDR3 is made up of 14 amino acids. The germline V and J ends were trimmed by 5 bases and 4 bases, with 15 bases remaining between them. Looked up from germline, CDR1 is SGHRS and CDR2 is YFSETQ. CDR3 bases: TGCGCCAGCAGTTACGCGGACAGTTCCACTGAAGCTTTCTTT. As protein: CASSYADSSTEAFF.